This record covers a single T cell receptor (beta chain). Its antigen is still unknown. This sample was taken from a study of CD8 T cells in ankylosing spondylitis. Library preparation for TCR beta used quantitative 5'-RACE with molecular barcodes. TCRdb ran MiXCR on the 5' RACE reads and lists one entry per CDR3 protein. The table includes about 340,000 distinct CDR3 sequences, 7% to 9% detected once. Whole-study results and caveats: Researchers reportedly found disease-linked clones significantly enriched in matched ankylosing spondylitis synovial fluid. Characteristic of ankylosing spondylitis blood, it appeared, was a TCR beta motif comprising several highly homologous variants.

Germline V gene data show CDR1 as MNHEY and CDR2 as SMNVEV (reference sequence). CDR3 length: 14 residues. Deletions cut 2 bases from V and 8 bases from J, with 12 bases between. The rearrangement uses TRBV27 and TRBJ1-4; unclear D gene. The sequencing sample was made of blood, either unsorted or a sorted T cell fraction (not recorded which). The source of this sequence is a male donor with ankylosing spondylitis. The CDR3 sequence: CASSLSPGVEKLFF. The CDR3 nucleotides read TGTGCCAGCAGTTTAAGCCCCGGGGTGGAAAAACTGTTTTTT.